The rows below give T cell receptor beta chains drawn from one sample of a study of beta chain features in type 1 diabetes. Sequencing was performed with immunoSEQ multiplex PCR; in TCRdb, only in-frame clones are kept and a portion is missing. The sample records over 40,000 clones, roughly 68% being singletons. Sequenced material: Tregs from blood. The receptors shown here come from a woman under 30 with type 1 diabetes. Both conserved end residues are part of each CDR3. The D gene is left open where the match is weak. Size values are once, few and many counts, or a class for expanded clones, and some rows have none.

TGTGCCAGCAGCGAAGCCCGGGGGTGGCCGGGGGAGACCCAGTACTTC,CASSEARGWPGETQYF,.,TRBV9,.,TRBJ2-5
TGTGCCAGTAGTATACGGATGGCGGCAGGGCCCACGGGGACCCAGTACTTC,CASSIRMAAGPTGTQYF,.,TRBV19,.,TRBJ2-5
TGTGCCAGCTCACCAGGGGTAGGGCAGCGGGGCCATGAGCAGTTCTTC,CASSPGVGQRGHEQFF,.,TRBV18,TRBD2,TRBJ2-1
TGTGCCAGCAGCTTAGCGGAAACTGGGGCCTCTGGAAACACCATATATTTT,CASSLAETGASGNTIYF,.,TRBV7-8,.,TRBJ1-3
TGTGCCAGCAGCCAGGGACTAGTGATGGAGACCCAGTACTTC,CASSQGLVMETQYF,.,TRBV7-8,TRBD2,TRBJ2-5
TGTGCCAGCAGCCTCCATAGGGGGACTGAAGCTTTCTTT,CASSLHRGTEAFF,.,TRBV7-3,.,TRBJ1-1
TGTGCCAGCAGTGAACGGGACAGGGTGGCTGAAGCTTTCTTT,CASSERDRVAEAFF,.,TRBV2,TRBD1,TRBJ1-1
TGTGCCAGCAGCTTATATGAAACCGTTAGCGGGGTTAGCTCCTACGAGCAGTACTTC,CASSLYETVSGVSSYEQYF,few,TRBV7-2,TRBD2,TRBJ2-7
TGCGCCAGCAGCCAAGATTCGGGGGGCATTCAGTACTTC,CASSQDSGGIQYF,.,TRBV4-3,TRBD2,TRBJ2-4
TGTGCCAGCAGCCTGAATGAGCAGTTCTTC,CASSLNEQFF,few,TRBV11-2,.,TRBJ2-1
TGTGCCAGCAGCTTAGACAGGGACTATGGCTACACCTTC,CASSLDRDYGYTF,.,TRBV7-9,.,TRBJ1-2
TGTGCCAGCAGTCTAGCGGTGGCGGGGGGGCGTGAGACCCAGTACTTC,CASSLAVAGGRETQYF,medium-sized,TRBV7-2,TRBD2,TRBJ2-5
TGTGCCAGCAGCTTGCAAGCGGGGGCCCCCTACAATGAGCAGTTCTTC,CASSLQAGAPYNEQFF,.,TRBV7-2,TRBD2,TRBJ2-1
TGTGCCAGCAGCCCGCGGGATACGCAGTATTTT,CASSPRDTQYF,.,TRBV7-2,.,TRBJ2-3
TGTGCCAGCCGAGGTGCGGGATTCAATCAGCCCCAGCATTTT,CASRGAGFNQPQHF,.,TRBV28,.,TRBJ1-5
TGTGCCAGCAGTGTCAGTGGGGGGACTGAAGCTTTCTTT,CASSVSGGTEAFF,.,TRBV25-1,.,TRBJ1-1
TGTGCCAGCAGTTACCGGGCGGGAGGGCCGGGGGGGACCCAGTACTTC,CASSYRAGGPGGTQYF,.,TRBV6-6,TRBD2,TRBJ2-5
TGTGCCAGCAGCTATAAACCAGGGGGCAATCAGCCCCAGCATTTT,CASSYKPGGNQPQHF,.,TRBV27,.,TRBJ1-5
TGCGCCAGCAGCCAAACCGGGACAGGGAATCAGCCCCAGCATTTT,CASSQTGTGNQPQHF,.,TRBV4-3,TRBD1,TRBJ1-5
TGTGCCAGCAGCCCCGCTACTAGACTAGCGGGGTTCCAAGAGACCCAGTACTTC,CASSPATRLAGFQETQYF,few,TRBV7-2,TRBD2,TRBJ2-5
TGTGCCAGCAGTTTTTCGGCAGGGGGCTTACTTGTAGCCGGGGAGCTGTTTTTT,CASSFSAGGLLVAGELFF,.,TRBV28,TRBD1,TRBJ2-2
TGCGCCAGCAGCTTGCGCAATGAGCAGTTCTTC,CASSLRNEQFF,.,TRBV5-1,.,TRBJ2-1
TGCGCCAGCAGCCAGGGGCGTATACGAGAAAAACTGTTTTTT,CASSQGRIREKLFF,medium-sized,TRBV4-1,.,TRBJ1-4
TGTGCCAGCAGCCCGGGGGGCTACACCTTC,CASSPGGYTF,few,TRBV7-9,.,TRBJ1-2
TGTGCCAGCACAATAGCGAGCGCCTACGAGCAGTACTTC,CASTIASAYEQYF,.,TRBV6-1,.,TRBJ2-7
TGTGCCAGCAGTTCCCTGCGGACAGGGGAATATTACGAGCAGTACTTC,CASSSLRTGEYYEQYF,once,TRBV28,TRBD1,TRBJ2-7
TGTGCCAGCAACTTCGGACAGGCGGCGGGCGAGCAGTACTTC,CASNFGQAAGEQYF,.,TRBV5-5,TRBD1,TRBJ2-7
TGTGCCAGCAGCTTAGGGCGGGGGCACAACTATGGCTACACCTTC,CASSLGRGHNYGYTF,.,TRBV7-9,.,TRBJ1-2
TGTGCCAGCAGCCGATGGGGGGGAGCCTACGAGCAGTACTTC,CASSRWGGAYEQYF,.,TRBV4-2,TRBD2,TRBJ2-7
TGTGCCAGCTCTGAGGGAGGGACCTATAATTCACCCCTCCACTTT,CASSEGGTYNSPLHF,.,TRBV18,.,TRBJ1-6